The clone carrying this T cell receptor (beta chain) has more than one count but fewer than ten. This specimen comes from a study of response to subunit inactivated influenza vaccine. The V gene's germline CDR1 is MNHEY and CDR2 SVGEGT. This CDR3 is 14 amino acids long. The V end was cut by 4 bases, the J end by 4 bases, with 13 bases between. TCRdb recomputed calls from the RT-PCR reads with MiXCR, one row per CDR3 protein. This sample carries more than 550,000 distinct CDR3 sequences, over 9% of them seen once, and the ten largest clones take about 10%. The data were also submitted as part of a second study, on T cells expressing NK-cell markers. That source reports: 5'RACE template switching with UMIs generated TCR beta cDNA. There were a handful of donors in whom these clonotypes also led the CD3+CD56-NKG2C+ fraction. Clarity on HCMV specificity was lacking for the expanded NKG2C+ T cell clones.

The chain carries TRBV6-2 or TRBV6-3 and TRBJ2-5; D is undetermined. The source material was PBMCs from blood, sampled on the day of vaccination. The TCR was taken from a man aged 45-65 years who received an inactivated influenza vaccine. The CDR3 sequence: CASSSSKDGETQYF. The CDR3 DNA reads TGTGCCAGCAGTTCCTCCAAGGATGGAGAGACCCAGTACTTC.